The 5 T cell receptor beta chains below come from one sample, sequenced in a study of T cells in localized non-small cell lung cancer. TCRdb keeps only in-frame clones here, not all; method: immunoSEQ multiplex PCR. The data contain about 34,000 clones, 90% to 95% of them singletons. The material sequenced was peripheral blood, taken before any cancer treatment. These receptors came from a woman aged 35 to 75 with stage I lung adenocarcinoma.

The chain carries TRBV19 and TRBJ2-7; perhaps TRBD2 as D (7 bases). V shed 4 bases and J shed 8 bases, with 18 bases lying between them. Germline-derived CDR1 and CDR2 are LNHDA and SQIVND (reference sequence). CDR3 length: 14 amino acids. CDR3: CASSTTGRGTKQYF. The CDR3 bases are TGTGCCAGTAGTACAACAGGGAGGGGTACGAAGCAGTACTTC.

This clone has a single count. The rearrangement joins TRBV28 to TRBJ1-1; a weak D match, TRBD1 (6 bases). The CDR3 extends over 14 amino acids. The germline V gene has CDR1 MDHEN and CDR2 SYDVKM. V was clipped by 4 bases and J by 5 bases, with 14 bases between them. This chain's CDR3 is CASSYTGIRTEAFF. Here the CDR3 DNA reads TGTGCCAGCAGTTATACAGGGATCAGGACTGAAGCTTTCTTT.

The chain employs TRBV27 and TRBJ2-5, with D perhaps TRBD2 (7 bases). Germline CDR1 MNHEY, CDR2 SMNVEV (reference sequence). The CDR3 runs 14 residues. Deletions cut 4 bases from V and 5 bases from J, with 14 bases between. CDR3: CASSYAGASETQYF. The CDR3 DNA follows: TGTGCCAGCAGTTACGCGGGGGCGTCGGAGACCCAGTACTTC.

The chain recombines TRBV28 with TRBJ2-3, with a weak D call TRBD1 (5 bases). Germline CDR1 reads MDHEN; CDR2 reads SYDVKM. There are 14 residues in the CDR3. V lost 6 bases and J lost 2, with 12 bases in between. CDR3 DNA sequence: TGTGCCAGCAGGCTGACAGAGCCCACAGATACGCAGTATTTT. The encoded protein is CASRLTEPTDTQYF.

This rearrangement joins TRBV7-9 to TRBJ2-7, with D uncertain. Trimming left V 4 bases short and J 4 bases short, with 17 bases between. Germline values: CDR1 SEHNR, CDR2 FQNEAQ (reference sequence). This CDR3 is 15 amino acids long. The CDR3 bases are TGTGCCAGCAGCTCGCTAGTGGCCAGAAATTACGAGCAGTACTTC. This gives the protein CASSSLVARNYEQYF.